Included here is one T cell receptor beta chain sequence, with context. This specimen comes from a study of blood T cell repertoires in COVID-19. Study-wide background: Samples came from the United States, Italy and Spain, spanning acute and convalescent COVID-19. PBMCs, B-cell-depleted T cells, or T cells provided the cDNA or gDNA that made up the material.

Per the germline V gene, CDR1 is SEHNR and CDR2 is FQNEAQ (reference sequence). The CDR3 totals 11 residues. V was trimmed by 2 bases and J by 8 bases, leaving 6 bases between them. As originally analysed: Researchers report that nucleated cell counts were estimated from reference gene primer amplification. Profiled with immunoSEQ multiplex PCR; TCRdb holds only in-frame clones, not every one. V, J and clone size were drawn from that table, and D and trimming were deduced from the DNA. This sample has some 100,000 clones, with 81% found just once. The clonotype was recovered from a man in his 60s with acute or convalescent COVID-19. The source material was peripheral blood. This chain uses TRBV7-9 with TRBJ1-1, with D unclear. Written as DNA, the CDR3 is TGTGCCAGCAGCTTATGGGAGGAAGCTTTCTTT. Protein sequence: CASSLWEEAFF.